Listed below are T cell receptor beta chains from one sample, sequenced in a study of blood T cell repertoires in COVID-19. Measured with immunoSEQ multiplex PCR; TCRdb has only the in-frame clones, and not every one. The profile shows 200,000 to 300,000 clones, approximately 86% of them singletons. Sequenced input: peripheral blood. Every receptor here comes from a man under 40 with active or convalescent COVID-19. CDR3s include the opening cysteine and the closing phenylalanine or tryptophan. Fields, in order: CDR3 DNA, CDR3 protein, V gene, J gene, clone size, D gene. A D gene is named only where the DNA matches it firmly. Size is stated for part of the rows, as once, few or many counts, or as a class when the clone is expanded.

TGTGCCAGCAGCGGTGGACTAGCGGACAATGAGCAGTTCTTC,CASSGGLADNEQFF,TRBV9,TRBJ2-1,-,TRBD2
TGTGCCAGCACCAAGACTAGCGACAGCACAGATACGCAGTATTTT,CASTKTSDSTDTQYF,TRBV18,TRBJ2-3,-,TRBD2
TGTGCCAGTAGTATAGGGGACAGACACAATGAGCAGTTCTTC,CASSIGDRHNEQFF,TRBV19,TRBJ2-1,-,TRBD1
TGTGCCAGCAGTTTTTCCAGTGAAGAGACCCAGTACTTC,CASSFSSEETQYF,TRBV27,TRBJ2-5,-,-
TGTGCCAGCAGTTACTCGACGGCAGGGGCCTCCGAAAAACTGTTTTTT,CASSYSTAGASEKLFF,TRBV6-5,TRBJ1-4,-,-
TGTGCCAGCAGCTCTCAGACAGGCCAATCTGGGGCCAACGTCCTGACTTTC,CASSSQTGQSGANVLTF,TRBV7-2,TRBJ2-6,-,-
TGTGCCATCAGTGTGGGACAGGGCTCAGGGGAGACCCAGTACTTC,CAISVGQGSGETQYF,TRBV10-3,TRBJ2-5,-,TRBD1
TGTGCCAGCAGTGGGACTAGCGGTATACAAGAGACCCAGTACTTC,CASSGTSGIQETQYF,TRBV2,TRBJ2-5,-,TRBD2
TGTGCCAGCAGTCTAAAGGGGGTTAAGTACTATGGCTACACCTTC,CASSLKGVKYYGYTF,TRBV28,TRBJ1-2,-,-
TGTGCCAGCAGCACCTACTCGGGGGAGCAGTACTTC,CASSTYSGEQYF,TRBV11-2,TRBJ2-7,many,-
TGTGCCAGCAGCTTAGAGGGGGCCCCCCCTTTGGCCTTC,CASSLEGAPPLAF,TRBV11-3,TRBJ1-2,-,-
TGTGCCAGCAGCGTAGAGTCCGCGGGGGGGCGCACAGATACGCAGTATTTT,CASSVESAGGRTDTQYF,TRBV9,TRBJ2-3,once,TRBD2
TGTGCCAGTAGTACCTGGTTTGGCAGGGTAACAGATACGCAGTATTTT,CASSTWFGRVTDTQYF,TRBV19,TRBJ2-3,-,-
TGCAGCGCTCGGGGTCCGAACACTGAAGCTTTCTTT,CSARGPNTEAFF,TRBV29-1,TRBJ1-1,-,-
TGTGCCAGCAGCTTGGGGGCAGGGCCGGGGGCTTTCTTT,CASSLGAGPGAFF,TRBV7-6,TRBJ1-1,-,-
TGTGCCAGCCCCTTCGAAGGGCAGGGGGTAAGTTCACCCCTCCACTTT,CASPFEGQGVSSPLHF,TRBV6-6,TRBJ1-6,-,TRBD1
TGTGCCAGCAGTTTACTAGCGGGGGGGCCAGGGGAGACCCAGTACTTC,CASSLLAGGPGETQYF,TRBV28,TRBJ2-5,-,TRBD2
TGTGCCAGCAGTGAAAACCGGGCCGGGGAGCTGTTTTTT,CASSENRAGELFF,TRBV6-1,TRBJ2-2,-,-
TGTGCCAGCAGCCCGGACAGGGGGAACTATGGCTACACCTTC,CASSPDRGNYGYTF,TRBV7-2,TRBJ1-2,few,TRBD1
TGTGCCAGCAGCTTCCATGGAGGGGAAGATACGCAGTATTTT,CASSFHGGEDTQYF,TRBV5-4,TRBJ2-3,-,-
TGTGCCAGCAGCGGAGGGGGACGGCTAAACTATGGCTACACCTTC,CASSGGGRLNYGYTF,TRBV9,TRBJ1-2,-,-
TGTGCCAGCAGCCAAGAGGGGCTAAACACTGAAGCTTTCTTT,CASSQEGLNTEAFF,TRBV3-1/TRBV3-2,TRBJ1-1,-,-
TGTGCCAGCAGTGGATTAGCTGGTCAGCCCCAGCATTTT,CASSGLAGQPQHF,TRBV27,TRBJ1-5,-,-
TGTGCCAGCAGCGGACAGGGTGGTCACCCCGGGGAGCTGTTTTTT,CASSGQGGHPGELFF,TRBV9,TRBJ2-2,-,TRBD1
TGTGCCAGCAGCCTCGGGGGACTTCGAGAGACCCAGTACTTC,CASSLGGLRETQYF,TRBV11-2,TRBJ2-5,-,-
TGTGCCTGGATAGAGACAGGTACCTATGGCTACACCTTC,CAWIETGTYGYTF,TRBV30,TRBJ1-2,-,-
TGCAGCGTTGAAATCGGGACTAAGACGCAGTATTTT,CSVEIGTKTQYF,TRBV29-1,TRBJ2-3,-,TRBD2
TGTGCCAGCAGCGTATTAGACAGAGCGGGTACTGAAGCTTTCTTT,CASSVLDRAGTEAFF,TRBV9,TRBJ1-1,-,-
TGTGCCAGCAGTTTCGGTCAGGGGGCGTACAATGAGCAGTTCTTC,CASSFGQGAYNEQFF,TRBV28,TRBJ2-1,-,TRBD1
TGTGCCAGCAGCGCCGGGACAGCCTACGAGCAGTACTTC,CASSAGTAYEQYF,TRBV6-5,TRBJ2-7,few,TRBD1
TGCGCCAGCAGCCGCGGCGGGGGCGGGGGTATCCTAAACCAAGAGACCCAGTACTTC,CASSRGGGGGILNQETQYF,TRBV5-1,TRBJ2-5,-,-
TGTGCCAGCAAGCTCGGGGCAGGGGCTGGAAACACCATATATTTT,CASKLGAGAGNTIYF,TRBV2,TRBJ1-3,-,-
TGTGCCAGCAGTTCGACGGGGACAGGGACCTACAATGAGCAGTTCTTC,CASSSTGTGTYNEQFF,TRBV6-5,TRBJ2-1,-,TRBD1
TGTGCCAGCAGTTCGATCGGACTCCCCCTAGCCAAAAACATTCAGTACTTC,CASSSIGLPLAKNIQYF,TRBV28,TRBJ2-4,-,-
TGTGCCAGTAGTTCACTTGGGCCGAACTACGAGCAGTACTTC,CASSSLGPNYEQYF,TRBV19,TRBJ2-7,-,-
TGTGCCAGCTCACCACGCAGGACAGGGGGCGTCTCGATCACTGAAGCTTTCTTT,CASSPRRTGGVSITEAFF,TRBV18,TRBJ1-1,-,TRBD1
TGCGCCAGCAGTCCGGGGGGCCGGGGCGAGACCCAGTACTTC,CASSPGGRGETQYF,TRBV10-1,TRBJ2-5,-,-
TGTGCCAGCAGTCCCGGGACAGGGGGCGACGGCACTGAAGCTTTCTTT,CASSPGTGGDGTEAFF,TRBV28,TRBJ1-1,-,TRBD1
TGTGCCTGGGGGACAGCTGATAATTCACCCCTCCACTTT,CAWGTADNSPLHF,TRBV30,TRBJ1-6,-,TRBD1
TGTGCCAGCAGCGACACAGGGAGCTCTGGAAACACCATATATTTT,CASSDTGSSGNTIYF,TRBV9,TRBJ1-3,-,-
TGTGCCAGCAGCTCCGGGACAGAGCTTACCTACGAGCAGTACTTC,CASSSGTELTYEQYF,TRBV5-4,TRBJ2-7,-,TRBD1
TGTGCCAGCAGCATTTCTAGCACAGATACGCAGTATTTT,CASSISSTDTQYF,TRBV9,TRBJ2-3,once,-
TGCAGTGTACAAGACACTGAAGCTTTCTTT,CSVQDTEAFF,TRBV20-1,TRBJ1-1,-,-
TGTGCCAGCAGCTTAGGTGGGGAGCTAGGCGAGCAGTACTTC,CASSLGGELGEQYF,TRBV11-3,TRBJ2-7,-,-
TGTGCCAGCAGTTATAGGGGTAATTCACCCCTCCACTTT,CASSYRGNSPLHF,TRBV6-5,TRBJ1-6,-,-
TGTGCCAGCAGCCCCCCCCGAGTACCCTACGAGCAGTACTTC,CASSPPRVPYEQYF,TRBV7-2,TRBJ2-7,-,-
TGTGCCAGCAGCCCCGGACAGTTAACCTACGAGCAGTACTTC,CASSPGQLTYEQYF,TRBV5-5,TRBJ2-7,-,-
TGTGCCAGCAGGGACAGCTATAATTCACCCCTCCACTTT,CASRDSYNSPLHF,TRBV25-1,TRBJ1-6,-,-
TGCAGCGCCTCCGAGGGCTTATACGAGCAGTACTTC,CSASEGLYEQYF,TRBV29-1,TRBJ2-7,few,-